Following are 22 T cell receptor beta chains from one sample sequenced in a study of response to subunit inactivated influenza vaccine. MiXCR was run by TCRdb on the RT-PCR reads, yielding one entry per CDR3 protein. The profile shows about 530,000 distinct CDR3 sequences, about 12% of them singletons. Sequencing used PBMCs from blood, obtained on the day of vaccination. Every receptor here comes from a man aged 45-65 years who received an inactivated influenza vaccine.

CDR3: CASSLGVRSSGGSYEQYF. The DNA of the CDR3 is TGCGCCAGCAGCTTGGGAGTTCGGTCTTCAGGAGGCTCCTACGAGCAGTACTTC. V is TRBV5-1 and J is TRBJ2-7, with D possibly matching TRBD2 (5 bases). The CDR3 has 18 residues. V was pared by 0 bases and J by 0 bases, with 19 bases between. Germline CDR1 and CDR2: SGHRS and YFSETQ.

The rearrangement uses TRBV5-1 and TRBJ2-7, with D perhaps matching TRBD1 (5 bases). Trimming pared 4 bases from V and 10 bases from J, leaving 15 bases between. The length of the CDR3 is 12 residues. Germline-derived CDR1 and CDR2 are SGHRS and YFSETQ. CDR3 protein: CASSPGQGFQYF. In nucleotides, the CDR3 is TGCGCCAGCAGCCCTGGCCAGGGTTTTCAGTACTTC. Full variable domain (rest looked up from reference TRBV5-1 and TRBJ2-7): KAGVTQTPRYLIKTRGQQVTLSCSPISGHRSVSWYQQTPGQGLQFLFEYFSETQRNKGNFPGRFSGRQFSNSRSEMNVSTLELGDSALYLCASSPGQGFQYFGPGTRLTVT.

The sample holds many counts of this clonotype. The CDR3 DNA is TGTGCCAGCTCACCACTCGTTGGGGGACCCTACGAGCAGTACTTC. It translates to CASSPLVGGPYEQYF. The chain employs TRBV18 and TRBJ2-7; the D gene could be TRBD1 or TRBD2 (5 bases each). V lost 1 base to trimming and J lost 2 bases, with 12 bases between them. The CDR3 is 15 amino acids. Germline-derived CDR1 and CDR2 are KGHSH and LQKENI.

There are a few counts of this clonotype. The V gene is TRBV20-1, the J gene TRBJ2-3; 11 bases are a match to TRBD2. The CDR3 is 15 amino acids. Germline values: CDR1 DFQATT, CDR2 SNEGSKA (reference sequence). V lost 3 bases and J lost 1; bases outside the gene matches: 3. CDR3 DNA sequence: TGCAGTGCTAGGGAACTAGCGGGGGGCACAGATACGCAGTATTTT. It is translated as CSARELAGGTDTQYF.

This clonotype was counted at least ten times. The chain is built from TRBV6-1 and TRBJ1-5; D is unresolved. Germline loops: CDR1 MNHNS, CDR2 SASEGT. This CDR3 has 13 amino acids. Trimming stripped 4 bases from V and 4 bases from J, with 8 bases between. The CDR3, as DNA: TGTGCCAGCAGTGGTGAACAAAATCAGCCCCAGCATTTT. The encoded protein is CASSGEQNQPQHF.

The rearrangement joins TRBV5-1 to TRBJ2-5; D not resolved. Germline V lookup: CDR1 SGHRS, CDR2 YFSETQ. The CDR3 covers 14 residues. Trimming shortened V by 0 bases and J by 6 bases, and 12 bases separated the two germline ends. CDR3 bases: TGCGCCAGCAGCTTGGATCCGTCTGAAAAGACCCAGTACTTC. This translates into CASSLDPSEKTQYF.

The CDR3 here is CASSQPTGGGYTF. For the CDR3, the DNA is TGTGCCAGCAGCCAGCCGACAGGAGGGGGCTACACCTTC. The V call is TRBV3-1, the J call TRBJ1-2; D might be TRBD1 (6 bases). Trimming shortened V by 3 bases and J by 8 bases, and 13 bases separated the two germline ends. Germline CDR1 LGHDT, CDR2 YNNKEL (reference sequence). The CDR3 consists of 13 residues.

This clonotype was counted between two and nine times. The chain links TRBV4-3 to TRBJ1-2; D may be TRBD1 (5 bases). The CDR3 covers 17 residues. The germline gives CDR1 LGHNA, CDR2 YSLEER. V was clipped by 1 base and J by 3 bases, with 18 bases between them. The CDR3 DNA is TGCGCCAGCAGCCAAGGCCCGAGACAGTTCACCTACTATGGCTACACCTTC. Its protein is CASSQGPRQFTYYGYTF.

This clonotype has ten or more counts. V is TRBV5-1 and J is TRBJ2-7; TRBD1 matches at 8 bases. Germline-derived CDR1 and CDR2 are SGHRS and YFSETQ. CDR3 length: 14 residues. The V segment lost 1 base and the J segment 1 base; nucleotides outside the gene matches: 1. DNA for the CDR3: TGCGCCAGCAGCTTGAGGACAGGGTCCTACGAGCAGTACTTC. Translating it yields CASSLRTGSYEQYF.

This clonotype was detected ten times or more. The rearrangement links TRBV6-2 or TRBV6-3 to TRBJ1-2, with D possibly TRBD1 on 6 matching bases. V was clipped by 2 bases and J by 5 bases, with 18 bases between them. Germline V lookup: CDR1 MNHEY, CDR2 SVGEGT. The CDR3 loop spans 16 amino acids. The CDR3 loop is CASSYIPRRGYYGYTF. The DNA of the CDR3 is TGTGCCAGCAGTTACATTCCACGGAGGGGGTATTATGGCTACACCTTC.

Here the CDR3 reads CASSLGPGTAEETQYF. The CDR3 nucleotides read TGTGCCAGCAGCTTAGGCCCTGGGACAGCCGAAGAGACCCAGTACTTC. The genes are TRBV7-9 and TRBJ2-5, with 7 bases matching TRBD1. The CDR3 has 16 residues. V shed 1 base and J 3 bases; nucleotides not matched to a gene: 8. Germline V gene lookup returns CDR1 SEHNR and CDR2 FQNEAQ (reference sequence).

This clonotype was counted only a few times. This chain uses TRBV29-1 with TRBJ1-1; possible D gene TRBD1, 5 bases. The V gene lost 7 bases and the J gene lost 3 bases, with 12 bases spanning the gap. Germline lookup yields CDR1 SQVTM and CDR2 ANQGSEA. This CDR3 is built from 12 residues. The CDR3 region has the DNA TGCAGCGCGGGGGACGGGGACACTGAAGCTTTCTTT. It specifies CSAGDGDTEAFF.

This chain joins TRBV11-2 and TRBJ2-7; 8 bases are shared with TRBD2. From germline, CDR1 is SGHAT and CDR2 FQNNGV. Losses at the gene ends were 2 bases for V and 7 bases for J; bases not matched to a gene: 7. The CDR3 totals 14 residues. This CDR3 is CASSLYGGAGEQYF. The CDR3 DNA is TGTGCCAGCAGCTTATACGGGGGGGCCGGGGAGCAGTACTTC.

This clonotype was counted only a few times. The CDR3 loop is CASSQDSGGINYNEQFF. CDR3 in DNA: TGCGCCAGCAGCCAAGATTCGGGAGGGATCAATTACAATGAGCAGTTCTTC. V gene TRBV4-3 combines with J gene TRBJ2-1; 8 bases are a match to TRBD2. The CDR3 spans 17 residues. The ends lost 0 bases at V and 4 bases at J; junction bases unmatched: 8. Germline V gives CDR1 LGHNA, CDR2 YSLEER.

The V gene is TRBV5-6, the J gene TRBJ2-3; 13 bases are shared with TRBD2. The CDR3 has 16 residues. CDR1 and CDR2 (germline): SGHDT, YYEEEE. J lost 4 bases, V lost 2 bases, and 4 bases had no gene match. CDR3 sequence (DNA): TGTGCCAGCAGCTTCCCGACTAGCGGGGGGCCAGATACGCAGTATTTT. The encoded protein is CASSFPTSGGPDTQYF.

This clonotype was seen more than once but under ten times. The chain carries TRBV5-1 and TRBJ2-7; D unclear. CDR3 size: 14 residues. Germline V gives CDR1 SGHRS, CDR2 YFSETQ. V lost 1 base to trimming and J lost 5 bases, with 13 bases between them. CDR3 in DNA: TGCGCCAGCAGCTTGAGGTCAGGTCCTAACGAGCAGTACTTC. This encodes CASSLRSGPNEQYF.

This clonotype was recorded many times. As DNA, the CDR3 is TGTGCCAGCAGTGGTGGTGCCCGGAGCTATGGCTACACCTTC. Encoded protein: CASSGGARSYGYTF. The chain is built from TRBV25-1 and TRBJ1-2, with D hard to call. This CDR3 comprises 14 residues. Trimming cost V 4 bases and J 4 bases, with 13 bases left between them. Germline CDR1 reads MGHDK; CDR2 reads SYGVNS.

This clonotype has at least ten counts. The genes are TRBV9 and TRBJ2-1; D gene unclear. Germline V gives CDR1 SGDLS, CDR2 YYNGEE. CDR3 length equals 16 residues. Trimming removed 3 bases at V and 0 bases at J, with 13 bases between. CDR3 protein: CASSGTTGSSYNEQFF. CDR3 coding DNA: TGTGCCAGCAGCGGAACGACTGGAAGCTCCTACAATGAGCAGTTCTTC.

This clonotype showed up just a few times. This chain's CDR3 is CASSPQRGVSYEQYF. DNA of the CDR3: TGTGCCAGCAGCCCCCAGCGGGGGGTTTCCTACGAGCAGTACTTC. This chain uses TRBV7-2 with TRBJ2-7; 9 bases agree with TRBD2. Trimming removed 5 bases from V and 1 base from J; junction bases left unmatched: 6. Germline V gives CDR1 SGHTA, CDR2 FQGNSA. This CDR3 contains 15 residues.

The chain is built from TRBV24-1 and TRBJ2-7, with D tentatively TRBD2 (6 bases). V lost 4 bases and J 7 bases, leaving 16 bases between the germline ends. CDR1 KGHDR and CDR2 SFDVKD come from the germline V gene. This CDR3 region has 14 residues. This CDR3 reads CATSDPGLTGEQYF. CDR3 DNA sequence: TGTGCCACCAGTGACCCGGGACTTACCGGGGAGCAGTACTTC.

This clonotype was seen repeatedly, ten times or more. The chain carries TRBV19 and TRBJ1-5; D remains unclear. V dropped 3 bases and J dropped 7 bases, with 22 bases sitting between them. Looked up from germline, CDR1 is LNHDA and CDR2 is SQIVND (reference sequence). CDR3 size: 17 residues. The CDR3 DNA is TGTGCCAGTAGTATCGGAAAAGGTAGAAGTCTCGGGCAGCCCCAGCATTTT. Residues: CASSIGKGRSLGQPQHF.

The chain is built from TRBV5-6 and TRBJ2-3, with TRBD2 matching over 12 bases. V dropped 4 bases and J dropped 1; count of bases not matched to a gene: 10. Germline V lookup: CDR1 SGHDT, CDR2 YYEEEE. There are 18 residues in the CDR3. The CDR3, as DNA: TGTGCCAGCAGCCACAGACTAGCGGGAGACCGGGGCACAGATACGCAGTATTTT. This codes for CASSHRLAGDRGTDTQYF.